The T cell receptor (beta chain) under discussion was sequenced for a study of shared clonotypes between healthy human individuals. Germline V gene data show CDR1 as LGHNT and CDR2 as FRNRAP. CDR3 length: 12 amino acids. V was shortened by 7 bases and J by 4 bases, with 10 bases between the two germline ends. The data were produced by immunoSEQ multiplex PCR, yet TCRdb's version contains in-frame clones alone and is incomplete. The sample yields more than 2 million clones, roughly 94% seen once. Study-wide points: Compared with clonotypes that all four donors shared, non-shared clonotypes had lower generation probabilities.

On this clone: Its antigen is as yet unknown.

Naive-designated CD8 cells lacked CD45RO, were positively enriched for CCR7, and omitted terminally differentiated effector memory CD45RA+ cells. The genes are TRBV12-5 and TRBJ1-1, with a possible D match to TRBD1 (5 bases). This TCR was recovered from a man aged 18 to 35 in good health. Sequenced material: naive CD8+ T cells sorted from blood. Here the CDR3 reads CASAGGPTEAFF. In nucleotides, the CDR3 is TGTGCTAGTGCCGGGGGACCCACTGAAGCTTTCTTT.